Each of the 2 T cell receptor beta chains below was sequenced from the same sample in a study of shared clonotypes between healthy human individuals. Profiled with immunoSEQ multiplex PCR; TCRdb holds only in-frame clones, not every one. The sample includes around 500,000 clones, roughly 80% of them seen just once. Sequencing was carried out using PBMCs. The receptors were gathered from a middle-aged woman in good health. Some clones in this sample may be carry-over from other donors' samples.

This chain links TRBV30 with TRBJ2-2; the match to TRBD2 covers 12 bases. The V gene end was trimmed by 3 bases and the J gene end by 5 bases; junction bases not matched to a gene: 4. CDR3 length: 15 amino acids. Germline CDR1 GTSNPN, CDR2 SVGIG (reference sequence). CDR3 DNA sequence: TGTGCCTGGAGGACTAGCGGGAGAGATACCGGGGAGCTGTTTTTT. Translating gives CAWRTSGRDTGELFF.

Concerning this clone: Only one base separates this from a far larger clonotype, so it likely reflects a read error. This CDR3 is also generated by other DNA sequences in the sample. The chain joins TRBV11-2 to TRBJ2-2; D is unresolved. CDR3 length equals 14 residues. Germline V lookup: CDR1 SGHAT, CDR2 FQNNGV. DNA of the CDR3: TGTGCTAGCAGCTTATTTCAGAACACCGGGGAGCTGTTTTTT. Translating gives CASSLFQNTGELFF.